This passage covers 6 T cell receptor beta chains from one sample sequenced in a study of T cells and copy number aberrations in small-cell lung cancer. Data came from immunoSEQ multiplex PCR; TCRdb stores just in-frame clones and leaves some out. The table records roughly 1,500 clones, around four fifths of them present only once. What was sequenced was normal tissue next to the tumor. The receptor set was obtained from a man in his 60s with small cell lung cancer.

This chain uses TRBV19 with TRBJ2-6; D gene uncertain. Germline CDR1 is LNHDA and CDR2 is SQIVND (reference sequence). V was shortened by 8 bases and J by 3 bases, with 11 bases between the two germline ends. CDR3 length: 14 residues. The CDR3 loop reads CASSHRGGANVLTF. CDR3 coding DNA: TGTGCCAGTTCACATCGAGGTGGGGCCAACGTCCTGACTTTC.

The chain has TRBV6-4 and TRBJ2-1; weak D call: TRBD1 (6 bases). V was clipped by 3 bases and J by 0 bases, with 6 bases between them. Germline V CDR1 and CDR2: MRHNA, SNTAGT. CDR3 length: 14 residues. The chain's CDR3 is CASSEDSSYNEQFF. In DNA form, the CDR3 reads TGTGCCAGCAGTGAGGACAGCTCCTACAATGAGCAGTTCTTC.

This clone was detected once. The genes are TRBV6-1 and TRBJ2-5, with TRBD1 matching 11 bases. Germline CDR1 MNHNS, CDR2 SASEGT. The CDR3 covers 16 residues. J lost 5 bases, V lost 0 bases, and 5 bases had no gene match. The chain's CDR3 is CASSEASGTGGETQYF. For the CDR3, the DNA is TGTGCCAGCAGTGAAGCCTCCGGGACAGGGGGGGAGACCCAGTACTTC.

This clone occurred a few times. This chain connects TRBV7-2 to TRBJ2-3; 10 nucleotides line up with TRBD2. V was clipped by 8 bases and J by 4 bases; unmatched bases: 9. CDR1 and CDR2 (germline): SGHTA, FQGNSA. CDR3 length: 15 residues. Here the CDR3 DNA reads TGTGCCAGCCCCAGGGCTAGCGGGAGTTCAGATACGCAGTATTTT. Translation gives CASPRASGSSDTQYF.

The genes are TRBV7-9 and TRBJ2-1, with 9 bases lining up with TRBD2. Per germline, CDR1 SEHNR and CDR2 FQNEAQ (reference sequence). This CDR3 region has 16 residues. V shed 1 base and J 6 bases; nucleotides not matched to a gene: 7. The CDR3 coding sequence is TGTGCCAGCAGCTTAGATCGGGCTAGCGGGATCAATGAGCAGTTCTTC. The encoded protein is CASSLDRASGINEQFF.

Concerning this clone: Other DNA variants within this sample encode the same CDR3. The gene calls are TRBV18 and TRBJ1-3; D unclear. The CDR3 is 15 amino acids. CDR1 is KGHSH and CDR2 is LQKENI in the germline V gene. Trimming shortened V by 3 bases and J by 0 bases, and 9 bases separated the two germline ends. DNA for the CDR3: TGTGCCAGCTCACCTGTCCCCGGCTCTGGAAACACCATATATTTT. Translation gives CASSPVPGSGNTIYF.